A selection of T cell receptor beta chains follows, all from one sample in a study of identifying expanded T cells in peripheral blood. Sequencing used immunoSEQ multiplex PCR; TCRdb keeps in-frame clones, though not all of them. The table lists approximately 92,000 clones, approximately 81% of them singletons, with approximately 4.5% in the top ten. The specimen was blood. The receptor set was obtained from a person aged 18 to 70 in good health. Both conserved end residues are part of each CDR3. Each record gives: clone size, V gene, J gene, D gene, CDR3 protein, CDR3 DNA. A D gene is named only where the DNA matches it firmly. A clone size is listed for some rows: how often the clone was seen (once, few, many), or a class if it is expanded.

clone_size: once
v_call: TRBV15
j_call: TRBJ2-1
d_call: TRBD1
cdr3_aa: CATSREGTGLFYEQFF
cdr3_nt: TGTGCCACCAGCAGAGAAGGGACAGGGTTATTTTATGAGCAGTTCTTC

clone_size: once
v_call: TRBV7-8
j_call: TRBJ2-2
d_call: NA
cdr3_aa: CASTRPLGGGELFF
cdr3_nt: TGTGCCAGCACCCGTCCCCTCGGAGGCGGGGAGCTGTTTTTT

clone_size: once
v_call: TRBV15
j_call: TRBJ1-4
d_call: NA
cdr3_aa: CATSRERGQQNEKLFF
cdr3_nt: TGTGCCACCAGCAGAGAGCGAGGACAGCAAAATGAAAAACTGTTTTTT

clone_size: few
v_call: TRBV10-2
j_call: TRBJ1-1
d_call: NA
cdr3_aa: CASRGHRTDAFF
cdr3_nt: TGCGCCAGCAGGGGACATAGGACCGATGCTTTCTTT

clone_size: NA
v_call: TRBV20-1
j_call: TRBJ2-7
d_call: NA
cdr3_aa: CSASGGYEQYF
cdr3_nt: TGCAGTGCTAGCGGGGGCTACGAGCAGTACTTC

clone_size: NA
v_call: TRBV4-1
j_call: TRBJ1-3
d_call: NA
cdr3_aa: CASSQGPLRGAGNTIYF
cdr3_nt: TGCGCCAGCAGCCAAGGGCCTCTCCGGGGCGCTGGAAACACCATATATTTT

clone_size: NA
v_call: TRBV7-9
j_call: TRBJ1-2
d_call: NA
cdr3_aa: CATRQGDNYGYTF
cdr3_nt: TGTGCCACACGGCAGGGCGACAACTATGGCTACACCTTC

clone_size: NA
v_call: TRBV2
j_call: TRBJ1-2
d_call: TRBD1
cdr3_aa: CASSEAPFWDSPNYGYTF
cdr3_nt: TGTGCCAGCAGTGAAGCGCCATTCTGGGACAGCCCTAACTATGGCTACACCTTC

clone_size: NA
v_call: TRBV6-1
j_call: TRBJ2-7
d_call: NA
cdr3_aa: CASSETFYGPEGEQYF
cdr3_nt: TGTGCCAGCAGTGAGACATTCTACGGGCCGGAAGGGGAGCAGTACTTC

clone_size: NA
v_call: TRBV19
j_call: TRBJ1-1
d_call: TRBD1
cdr3_aa: CASSIQHTLGQGRLEAFF
cdr3_nt: TGTGCCAGTAGTATCCAACACACACTAGGACAGGGGCGACTTGAAGCTTTCTTT

clone_size: NA
v_call: TRBV5-1
j_call: TRBJ2-5
d_call: NA
cdr3_aa: CASSYRVGETQYF
cdr3_nt: TGCGCCAGCAGTTATAGGGTGGGAGAGACCCAGTACTTC

clone_size: NA
v_call: TRBV7-2
j_call: TRBJ1-6
d_call: NA
cdr3_aa: CASSLTQGNSPLHF
cdr3_nt: TGTGCCAGCAGCTTAACCCAGGGTAATTCACCCCTCCACTTT

clone_size: NA
v_call: TRBV30
j_call: TRBJ1-3
d_call: TRBD1
cdr3_aa: CAWSRGDRGFSGNTIYF
cdr3_nt: TGTGCCTGGAGTCGAGGTGACAGGGGTTTCTCTGGAAACACCATATATTTT

clone_size: NA
v_call: TRBV6-1
j_call: TRBJ1-2
d_call: NA
cdr3_aa: CASSVNLGYGYTF
cdr3_nt: TGTGCCAGCAGTGTAAATTTGGGCTATGGCTACACCTTC

clone_size: NA
v_call: TRBV6-5
j_call: TRBJ1-2
d_call: NA
cdr3_aa: CASSYSSSWYGYTF
cdr3_nt: TGTGCCAGCAGTTACTCGAGTTCATGGTATGGCTACACCTTC

clone_size: few
v_call: TRBV5-4
j_call: TRBJ1-6
d_call: NA
cdr3_aa: CASSPPGGGNSPLHF
cdr3_nt: TGTGCCAGCAGCCCTCCTGGGGGAGGGAATTCACCCCTCCACTTT

clone_size: NA
v_call: TRBV7-2
j_call: TRBJ1-2
d_call: NA
cdr3_aa: CASSRGESYGYTF
cdr3_nt: TGTGCCAGCAGCCGGGGGGAGTCCTATGGCTACACCTTC

clone_size: NA
v_call: TRBV18
j_call: TRBJ1-1
d_call: NA
cdr3_aa: CASSSNEKTEAFF
cdr3_nt: TGTGCCAGCTCATCTAACGAGAAAACTGAAGCTTTCTTT

clone_size: NA
v_call: TRBV5-1
j_call: TRBJ2-5
d_call: NA
cdr3_aa: CASSNQETQYF
cdr3_nt: TGCGCCAGCAGCAACCAAGAGACCCAGTACTTC

clone_size: NA
v_call: TRBV4-3
j_call: TRBJ2-7
d_call: NA
cdr3_aa: CASSQEGQPGGKQYF
cdr3_nt: TGCGCCAGCAGCCAAGAAGGTCAGCCTGGGGGAAAGCAGTACTTC

clone_size: NA
v_call: TRBV30
j_call: TRBJ1-6
d_call: NA
cdr3_aa: CAWSSDGYNSPLHF
cdr3_nt: TGTGCCTGGAGTAGCGACGGTTATAATTCACCCCTCCACTTT

clone_size: NA
v_call: TRBV18
j_call: TRBJ1-1
d_call: NA
cdr3_aa: CASSPSAVEAFF
cdr3_nt: TGTGCCAGCTCACCGTCGGCTGTTGAAGCTTTCTTT

clone_size: NA
v_call: TRBV4-3
j_call: TRBJ1-5
d_call: NA
cdr3_aa: CASSQDMVSPNQPQHF
cdr3_nt: TGCGCCAGCAGCCAAGATATGGTCAGCCCCAATCAGCCCCAGCATTTT

clone_size: NA
v_call: TRBV9
j_call: TRBJ1-3
d_call: NA
cdr3_aa: CASNKGTDTIYF
cdr3_nt: TGTGCCAGCAATAAGGGAACGGACACCATATATTTT

clone_size: NA
v_call: TRBV4-1
j_call: TRBJ1-1
d_call: NA
cdr3_aa: CASSLGHPNTEAFF
cdr3_nt: TGCGCCAGCAGCCTCGGGCACCCGAACACTGAAGCTTTCTTT